These 12 T cell receptor beta chains share one sample of origin, sequenced in a study of cytomegalovirus exposure and HLA in healthy donors. Both 60 Vbeta primers and 13 Jbeta primers went into the PCR. Generated by immunoSEQ multiplex PCR, the TCRdb table keeps only in-frame clones and is missing some. In the table there are about 150,000 clones, around 82% of which are singletons. The sequenced sample consisted of PBMCs. The receptors were gathered from a woman in her 50s in good health and CMV-seropositive.

The chain is built from TRBV18 and TRBJ1-5; the D is unclear. V was cut by 5 bases and J by 4 bases, with 15 bases left in between. From germline, CDR1 is KGHSH and CDR2 LQKENI. CDR3 length equals 15 residues. CDR3 region: CASSVRREYNQPQHF. CDR3 nucleotides: TGTGCCAGCTCAGTTAGAAGGGAGTATAATCAGCCCCAGCATTTT.

This chain links TRBV9 with TRBJ2-5, with D possibly being TRBD2 (5 bases). The CDR3 is 15 residues long. The V gene lost 2 bases and the J gene lost 5 bases, with 16 bases spanning the gap. Germline CDR1 SGDLS, CDR2 YYNGEE. The CDR3 nucleotides read TGTGCCAGCAGCGTTTACTCTAGCAGCCGGGAGACCCAGTACTTC. Amino acid sequence: CASSVYSSSRETQYF. The complete variable domain, with remaining parts taken from reference TRBV9 and TRBJ2-5, reads DSGVTQTPKHLITATGQRVTLRCSPRSGDLSVYWYQQSLDQGLQFLIQYYNGEERAKGNILERFSAQQFPDLHSELNLSSLELGDSALYFCASSVYSSSRETQYFGPGTRLLVL.

This clone was seen just once. Likely a read error: the CDR3 ends without its conserved phenylalanine or tryptophan. The chain has TRBV12-5 and TRBJ1-2; a weak D match, TRBD1 (6 bases). Deletions cut 6 bases from V and 0 bases from J, with 14 bases between. Germline CDR1 reads LGHNT; CDR2 reads FRNRAP. There are 15 residues in the CDR3. The CDR3 sequence is CASGDAQGANYGYTL. Here the CDR3 DNA reads TGTGCTAGTGGAGACGCACAGGGAGCTAACTATGGCTACACCCTC.

This chain's CDR3 is CASSSLLGGRSSYNSPLHF. DNA for the CDR3: TGTGCCAGCAGCTCCTTGTTAGGGGGCCGAAGCTCCTATAATTCACCCCTCCACTTT. The rearrangement links TRBV27 to TRBJ1-6, with 7 bases identical to TRBD1. J gave up 0 bases and V 6 bases, and 14 bases lay outside the gene matches. The CDR3 covers 19 residues. CDR1 and CDR2 from the germline V gene are MNHEY and SMNVEV (reference sequence).

The rearrangement joins TRBV18 to TRBJ1-2, with 8 bases that match TRBD1. CDR3 length: 13 amino acids. The junction had 8 bases not matched to a gene; V was cut back by 6 bases and J by 8 bases. In germline, CDR1 is KGHSH, CDR2 LQKENI. The CDR3 here is CASSEGQAFGYTF. The DNA for the CDR3 is TGTGCCAGCTCGGAGGGACAGGCGTTCGGCTACACCTTC.

The rearrangement links TRBV5-4 to TRBJ2-3, with a possible D match to TRBD1 (5 bases). The V gene lost 5 bases and the J gene lost 0 bases, with 7 bases spanning the gap. The CDR3 is 13 amino acids. Germline CDR1 and CDR2: SGHNT and YYREEE (reference sequence). Here the CDR3 reads CASRAGSTDTQYF. CDR3 DNA sequence: TGTGCCAGCAGGGCAGGGAGCACAGATACGCAGTATTTT.

This chain uses TRBV7-9 with TRBJ2-3; TRBD1 agrees at 12 bases. The CDR3 sequence is 15 residues long. The V and J ends lost 8 bases and 5 bases, in that order; junction bases with no gene match: 8. CDR1 and CDR2 from the germline V gene are SEHNR and FQNEAQ (reference sequence). The CDR3 protein is CASEGGQGARDTQYF. The CDR3 coding sequence is TGTGCCAGCGAAGGGGGACAGGGGGCAAGAGATACGCAGTATTTT.

The chain joins TRBV25-1 to TRBJ2-3; 10 positions match TRBD2. V trimming: 4 bases; J trimming: 6 bases; junction bases outside the gene matches: 7. Germline CDR1 MGHDK, CDR2 SYGVNS. This CDR3 contains 15 residues. CDR3 residues: CASSGSGRAPDTQYF. CDR3 DNA sequence: TGTGCCAGCAGTGGGAGCGGGAGGGCCCCGGATACGCAGTATTTT.

The chain carries TRBV6-5 and TRBJ2-1; 11 nucleotides agree with TRBD2. This CDR3 region has 15 residues. V shed 4 bases, J shed 6 bases, and the junction held 5 bases outside the gene matches. CDR1 and CDR2 from the germline V gene are MNHEY and SVGAGI. The CDR3 bases are TGTGCCAGCAGTTCCAAAGGACTAGCGGGCAATGAGCAGTTCTTC. Amino acids: CASSSKGLAGNEQFF.

V usage is TRBV6-1 and J usage is TRBJ2-4; 8 bases fit TRBD1. In germline, CDR1 is MNHNS, CDR2 SASEGT. Losses at the gene ends were 1 base for V and 3 bases for J; bases not matched to a gene: 5. The CDR3 is made up of 16 amino acids. The CDR3 bases are TGTGCCAGCAGTGAAGGGACAGGGTCGGGCAAAAACATTCAGTACTTC. It codes for CASSEGTGSGKNIQYF.

The chain uses TRBV27 and TRBJ1-6; 8 bases agree with TRBD1. J gave up 5 bases and V 4 bases, and 4 bases lay outside the gene matches. The CDR3 runs 15 residues. The germline V gene encodes CDR1 MNHEY and CDR2 SMNVEV (reference sequence). CDR3 nucleotide sequence: TGTGCCAGCAGTTCCGGGACAGGAAATAATTCACCCCTCCACTTT. Its translation is CASSSGTGNNSPLHF.

The chain uses TRBV5-4 and TRBJ2-7; tentative D call: TRBD2 (5 bases). CDR1 SGHNT and CDR2 YYREEE come from the germline V gene (reference sequence). The CDR3 loop spans 12 amino acids. V was pared by 2 bases and J by 7 bases, with 10 bases between. CDR3 region: CASSFGETEQYF. CDR3 bases: TGTGCCAGCAGCTTCGGGGAGACAGAGCAGTACTTC. Full variable domain (rest looked up from reference TRBV5-4 and TRBJ2-7): ETGVTQSPTHLIKTRGQQVTLRCSSQSGHNTVSWYQQALGQGPQFIFQYYREEENGRGNFPPRFSGLQFPNYSSELNVNALELDDSALYLCASSFGETEQYFGPGTRLTVT.